This T cell receptor beta chain was sequenced during a study of T cells in localized non-small cell lung cancer. Germline assignment: CDR1 PRHDT and CDR2 FYEKMQ (reference sequence). The V gene lost 2 bases and the J gene lost 5 bases, with 15 bases spanning the gap. CDR3 length equals 15 residues. As for this clone: Antigen specificity is unknown.

Study observations and caveats: Median detection of top 100 tumor clones in adjacent lung was 57 clones.

Assay used: immunoSEQ multiplex PCR; TCRdb lists only in-frame clones, some missing. The sample includes 45,000 or so clones, around 81% of them seen just once. The chain combines TRBV13 with TRBJ2-5; a possible D gene is TRBD2 (5 bases). The receptor's source is a man aged 40-75 years with stage III lung adenocarcinoma. The specimen comprised peripheral blood mononuclear cells, sampled before any cancer treatment. Here the CDR3 reads CASSLLPGVSETQYF. For the CDR3, the DNA is TGTGCCAGCAGCTTATTACCCGGGGTGAGCGAGACCCAGTACTTC.